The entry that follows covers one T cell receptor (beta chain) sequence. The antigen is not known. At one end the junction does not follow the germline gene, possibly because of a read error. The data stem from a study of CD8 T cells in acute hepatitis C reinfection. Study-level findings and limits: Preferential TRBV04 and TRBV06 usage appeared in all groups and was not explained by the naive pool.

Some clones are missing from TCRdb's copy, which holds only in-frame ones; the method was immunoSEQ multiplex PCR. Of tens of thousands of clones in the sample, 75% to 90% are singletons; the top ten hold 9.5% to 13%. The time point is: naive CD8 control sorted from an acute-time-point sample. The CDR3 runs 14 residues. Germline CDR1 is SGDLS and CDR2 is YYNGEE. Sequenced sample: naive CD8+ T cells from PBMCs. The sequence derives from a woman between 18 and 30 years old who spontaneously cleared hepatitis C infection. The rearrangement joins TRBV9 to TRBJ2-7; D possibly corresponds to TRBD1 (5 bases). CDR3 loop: CASSVGTRSHEQYF. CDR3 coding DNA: TGTGCCAGCAGCGTAGGGACACGCTCCCACGAGCAGTACTTC. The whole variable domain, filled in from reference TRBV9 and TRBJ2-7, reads DSGVTQTPKHLITATGQRVTLRCSPRSGDLSVYWYQQSLDQGLQFLIQYYNGEERAKGNILERFSAQQFPDLHSELNLSSLELGDSALYFCASSVGTRSHEQYFGPGTRLTVT.